The rows below give T cell receptor beta chains drawn from one sample of a study of T cells in Graves' hyperthyroidism and ophthalmopathy. Using its own MiXCR run on the multiplex PCR reads, TCRdb lists one record per CDR3 protein. The table shows hundreds of thousands of distinct CDR3 sequences, with around 46% occurring only once. The sequencing sample was made of peripheral blood or thyroid tissue (not recorded which). All receptors derive from a woman between 18 and 30 years old with Graves' hyperthyroidism. CDR3s leave out the opening cysteine and the closing phenylalanine or tryptophan. A D gene is named only where the DNA matches it firmly.

V: TRBV7-6; D: -; J: TRBJ2-2; CDR3: ASSFLTGTGELF
V: TRBV7-4; D: -; J: TRBJ1-1; CDR3: AWSGGMGTQGAF
V: TRBV2; D: -; J: TRBJ1-6; CDR3: ASKGPYNSPLH
V: TRBV29-1; D: TRBD1; J: TRBJ1-5; CDR3: SARQGMGNQPQH
V: TRBV7-3; D: TRBD1; J: TRBJ2-7; CDR3: ASSLQGAGTTSYEQY
V: TRBV7-6; D: -; J: TRBJ2-5; CDR3: ASRKQPNQETQY
V: TRBV10-3; D: TRBD1; J: TRBJ2-5; CDR3: ANARDRNQETQY
V: TRBV5-1; D: TRBD2; J: TRBJ2-7; CDR3: ASSPGTSVVAQY
V: TRBV9; D: -; J: TRBJ1-4; CDR3: ASSSGSEGKLF
V: TRBV10-3; D: -; J: TRBJ1-1; CDR3: AINWGVGTEAF
V: TRBV20-1; D: TRBD1; J: TRBJ1-1; CDR3: SARVEDRVTEAF
V: TRBV10-3; D: -; J: TRBJ1-5; CDR3: AISERGTINQPQH
V: TRBV6-9; D: TRBD1; J: TRBJ1-2; CDR3: ASSSYGQGHGYT
V: TRBV7-3; D: TRBD2; J: TRBJ2-5; CDR3: ASSPGLAGETQY
V: TRBV29-1; D: TRBD1; J: TRBJ1-1; CDR3: SILTGGAVLNTEAF
V: TRBV19; D: -; J: TRBJ2-5; CDR3: ASSRDRETQY
V: TRBV2; D: TRBD2; J: TRBJ2-5; CDR3: ASRETSGSSETQY
V: TRBV19; D: -; J: TRBJ1-2; CDR3: ASSDFSRALSYGYT
V: TRBV5-1; D: -; J: TRBJ1-2; CDR3: ASSGQNRAGYGYT
V: TRBV7-9; D: TRBD2; J: TRBJ2-5; CDR3: ASSQEWGGIRSQY
V: TRBV10-3; D: -; J: TRBJ2-3; CDR3: ATARRETDTQY
V: TRBV2; D: -; J: TRBJ1-3; CDR3: ASSGEAGNTIY
V: TRBV4-2; D: -; J: TRBJ2-7; CDR3: ASSQAMVPDYEQY
V: TRBV25-1; D: -; J: TRBJ2-6; CDR3: ASSATSSGANVLT
V: TRBV10-3; D: -; J: TRBJ2-6; CDR3: ASSPWTVNPGANVLT
V: TRBV15; D: -; J: TRBJ1-5; CDR3: ATSSYTRSNQPQH
V: TRBV7-9; D: TRBD1; J: TRBJ1-2; CDR3: AFVDIGQGYGYT
V: TRBV19; D: -; J: TRBJ1-5; CDR3: ASSILARYNQPQH